The 10 T cell receptor beta chains below come from one sample, sequenced in a study of human CD8 memory T cell subsets. Libraries targeted TCR beta using 5' RACE with UMIs. Following a re-call of the 5' RACE reads, TCRdb has one entry per CDR3 protein and lacks DNA. Its table records under 4,500 distinct CDR3 sequences. Input material: CD8+ T cells from PBMCs. These receptors were collected from a human donor in good health.

This rearrangement joins TRBV11-2 to TRBJ2-6; checking the TCRdb D call of TRBD1 is not possible without DNA. Per the germline V gene, CDR1 is SGHAT and CDR2 is FQNNGV. The length of the CDR3 is 16 residues. The chain's CDR3 is CASSPMTGPGANVLTF.

The chain combines TRBV28 with TRBJ2-5; TCRdb calls TRBD1, which cannot be checked without DNA. This CDR3 spans 13 amino acids. In germline, CDR1 is MDHEN, CDR2 SYDVKM. CDR3 sequence reads: CASSLGVGETQYF.

By frequency, this clonotype is medium-sized. The chain couples TRBV6-2 or TRBV6-3 to TRBJ2-1; the TCRdb call, TRBD2, lacks DNA for checking. The CDR3 extends over 13 amino acids. CDR1 is MNHEY, CDR2 SVGEGT, per germline. CDR3 loop: CASSGSIGNEQFF.

The J gene is TRBJ2-3, the V gene TRBV7-3. In germline, CDR1 is SGHTA, CDR2 FQGTGA. This CDR3 is built from 12 residues. The CDR3 loop is CASSQGTDTQYF.

The V and J genes are TRBV6-2 or TRBV6-3 and TRBJ2-5; TCRdb reports TRBD2, a call that lacks DNA to check it against. This CDR3 is 16 amino acids long. Germline V gives CDR1 MNHEY, CDR2 SVGEGT. The CDR3 loop is CASSSTTSGRSETQYF.

The rearrangement links TRBV7-3 to TRBJ2-1. Germline-derived CDR1 and CDR2 are SGHTA and FQGTGA. This CDR3 spans 13 amino acids. The CDR3 protein is CASSLTSMGEQFF.

V gene TRBV6-6 combines with J gene TRBJ1-6. Germline V gene lookup returns CDR1 MNHNY and CDR2 SVGAGI (reference sequence). This CDR3 has 14 amino acids. CDR3 sequence: CASSGSSYNSPLHF.

The chain recombines TRBV7-9 with TRBJ2-2; TCRdb indicates TRBD1, and absent DNA this call remains unverified. The CDR3 has 14 amino acids. CDR1 and CDR2 from the germline V gene are SEHNR and FQNEAQ (reference sequence). CDR3 amino acids: CASSRFGADGELFF.

The rearrangement joins TRBV24-1 to TRBJ2-5; as DNA is missing, the TRBD1 call by TCRdb cannot be tested. This CDR3 comprises 16 residues. Germline CDR1 reads KGHDR; CDR2 reads SFDVKD. The CDR3: CATSLGADYFQETQYF.

The chain joins TRBV6-5 to TRBJ2-5; as DNA is missing, the TRBD2 call by TCRdb cannot be tested. CDR3 length equals 19 residues. In germline, CDR1 is MNHEY, CDR2 SVGAGI. This CDR3 is CASSYFRLIAGGYQETQYF.